This T cell receptor beta chain was recovered during a study of blood T cell repertoires in COVID-19. About the study: There were acute and convalescent COVID-19 samples, and they came from the United States, Italy and Spain. In each case, the material was cDNA or gDNA derived from T cells, B-cell-depleted T cells, or PBMCs.

From germline, CDR1 is SNHLY and CDR2 FYNNEI. The CDR3 contains 12 residues. With V trimmed by 7 bases and J by 8 bases, 6 bases remained unmatched. In the authors' workflow: From reference gene primer amplification, estimates of nucleated cell counts were derived. The table came from immunoSEQ multiplex PCR; TCRdb's copy has only in-frame clones and leaves some out. V, J and clone size were drawn from that table, and D and trimming were deduced from the DNA. This table holds approximately 140,000 clones, roughly 81% found once. With regard to this clone: Other nucleotide sequences in the sample specify the same CDR3.

Input material: peripheral blood. This TCR derives from a human donor with acute or convalescent COVID-19. The donor label of this sample is uncertain. The chain joins TRBV2 to TRBJ1-2; 8 nucleotides align to TRBD1. The CDR3 sequence is CASTGQGGGYTF. The CDR3 DNA sequence: TGTGCCAGCACCGGACAGGGCGGGGGCTACACCTTC.